This TCR beta chain was sequenced for a study of cytomegalovirus exposure and HLA in healthy donors. About the study: The 110 or so validation repertoires used the same platform as the roughly 670 first-cohort repertoires, a later analysis reported. Study-wide results and limits: The study labeled 164 TCR beta chains cytomegalovirus-associated. In a later analysis, first-cohort TCR clusters were found to tend to co-occur in the approximately 120 validation repertoires. There were a few CMV-associated chains whose specificity for CMV antigens was confirmed in vitro.

Comments on this clone: Its antigen is still unknown.

Assay: immunoSEQ multiplex PCR; the TCRdb copy retains only in-frame clones and omits some. The table lists some 160,000 clones, approximately 90% of them singletons. Per germline, CDR1 SGHDN and CDR2 FVKESK. This CDR3 spans 14 amino acids. V lost 5 bases and J 4 bases, leaving 11 bases between the germline ends. The sequencing sample was made of PBMCs. The V call is TRBV14, the J call TRBJ1-4; D call uncertain. The sequence derives from a man aged 18 to 29 in good health and CMV-seronegative. CDR3 coding DNA: TGTGCCAGCAGCGACGGGTTCTATAATGAAAAACTGTTTTTT. Its translation is CASSDGFYNEKLFF.